Within the sample, the clone carrying this TCR beta chain is medium-sized. Trimming left V 6 bases short and J 8 bases short, with 13 bases between. The CDR3 sequence is 12 residues long. The germline gives CDR1 LNHDA, CDR2 SQIVND (reference sequence). PCR was performed using 60 Vbeta and 13 Jbeta primers. Assay: immunoSEQ multiplex PCR; the TCRdb copy retains only in-frame clones and omits some. The data contain around 100,000 clones, about 80% of them singletons. These data come from a study of cytomegalovirus exposure and HLA in healthy donors. The chain links TRBV19 to TRBJ1-2; no reliable D call. This clonotype originated in a man aged 40-49 years in good health and CMV-seronegative. Material: PBMCs. CDR3 sequence: CASSPQREGYTF. The CDR3 nucleotides are TGTGCCAGTAGCCCTCAGCGGGAGGGCTACACCTTC. Variable domain in full (rest from reference TRBV19 and TRBJ1-2): DGGITQSPKYLFRKEGQNVTLSCEQNLNHDAMYWYRQDPGQGLRLIYYSQIVNDFQKGDIAEGYSVSREKKESFPLTVTSAQKNPTAFYLCASSPQREGYTFGSGTRLTVV.